Presented here are 31 T cell receptor beta chains from one specimen sequenced in a study of T cell responses to AZD1222 COVID-19 vaccine. Profiling relied on immunoSEQ multiplex PCR, and the TCRdb table lists in-frame clones only, not all of them. The sample holds approximately 150,000 clones, roughly 90% seen once. Sequencing was performed on peripheral blood, taken 28 days after the second AZD1222 dose. These receptor sequences come from an adult who received the AZD1222 COVID-19 vaccine.

This clone has just one count. The chain is built from TRBV18 and TRBJ1-2, with no clear D. V was cut by 0 bases and J by 5 bases, with 19 bases left in between. Germline lookup yields CDR1 KGHSH and CDR2 LQKENI. The CDR3 has 17 amino acids. CDR3 nucleotides: TGTGCCAGCTCACCACCCTCGACGCTCCCGGCACCTTATGGCTACACCTTC. Amino acid sequence: CASSPPSTLPAPYGYTF.

For this clone: The junction departs from germline at one end; a sequencing error may be responsible. The rearrangement uses TRBV19 and TRBJ1-1; no firm D call. The length of the CDR3 is 15 residues. Germline V lookup: CDR1 LNHDA, CDR2 SQIVND (reference sequence). DNA for the CDR3: TGTGCCAGTAGTCTAGACCTCGGCACGAGCACTGAAGCTTTCTTT. Encoded protein: CASSLDLGTSTEAFF.

V usage is TRBV5-1 and J usage is TRBJ2-1, with D maybe TRBD2 (6 bases). Germline assignment: CDR1 SGHRS and CDR2 YFSETQ. Trimming shortened V by 0 bases and J by 3 bases, and 13 bases separated the two germline ends. This CDR3 is built from 16 residues. This chain's CDR3 is CASSLAHSGNYNEQFF. The DNA for the CDR3 is TGCGCCAGCAGCTTGGCACATAGCGGAAACTACAATGAGCAGTTCTTC.

This clone was recorded once. V usage is TRBV13 and J usage is TRBJ2-3; D gene ambiguous. In germline, CDR1 is PRHDT, CDR2 FYEKMQ (reference sequence). V shed 5 bases and J shed 7 bases, with 16 bases lying between them. This CDR3 has 14 residues. The CDR3 DNA is TGTGCCAGCAGCATCCCTCTGGGTAGAAATACGCAGTATTTT. This sequence encodes CASSIPLGRNTQYF.

V gene TRBV25-1 combines with J gene TRBJ2-7; D may correspond to TRBD1 or TRBD2 (5 bases each). The CDR3 has 15 amino acids. Between the trimmed V and J ends, which lost 5 bases and 1 base, there was a span of 15 bases. From germline, CDR1 is MGHDK and CDR2 SYGVNS. The CDR3 DNA follows: TGTGCCAGCAGTCCTCGTAGAGGGGAATCCTACGAGCAGTACTTC. It is translated as CASSPRRGESYEQYF.

The chain uses TRBV4-3 and TRBJ2-6; 10 bases match TRBD1. Germline loops: CDR1 LGHNA, CDR2 YSLEER. V was clipped by 1 base and J by 4 bases; unmatched bases: 4. CDR3 size: 17 residues. CDR3: CASSQGTGGEGANVLTF. The CDR3, as DNA: TGCGCCAGCAGCCAAGGGACAGGGGGTGAAGGGGCCAACGTCCTGACTTTC.

The chain couples TRBV7-8 to TRBJ2-1, with D perhaps assigned TRBD1 or TRBD2 (6 bases each). This CDR3 spans 16 amino acids. Germline V CDR1 and CDR2: SGHVS, FQNEAQ. V dropped 5 bases and J dropped 7 bases, with 21 bases sitting between them. CDR3 protein: CASSPVGGLGANEQFF. The CDR3 coding sequence is TGTGCCAGCAGCCCTGTAGGGGGGCTTGGGGCAAATGAGCAGTTCTTC.

The chain is built from TRBV6-1 and TRBJ2-1, with D perhaps given as TRBD1 or TRBD2 (5 bases each). Germline V lookup: CDR1 MNHNS, CDR2 SASEGT. The CDR3 extends over 14 amino acids. Trimming removed 1 base at V and 10 bases at J, with 14 bases between. The CDR3 nucleotides are TGTGCCAGCAGTGAAGGAGGGACCATCAAGGAGCAGTTCTTC. The encoded protein is CASSEGGTIKEQFF.

The J gene is TRBJ2-1, the V gene TRBV5-6, with a weak D call TRBD1 (8 bases). The germline V gene has CDR1 SGHDT and CDR2 YYEEEE. The CDR3 consists of 18 residues. The V and J ends lost 0 bases and 1 base respectively, with 17 bases between them. This CDR3 reads CASSLAEGQGGSYNEQFF. The CDR3 DNA is TGTGCCAGCAGCTTGGCTGAAGGACAGGGAGGGTCCTACAATGAGCAGTTCTTC.

The gene calls are TRBV30 and TRBJ1-2; D is perhaps TRBD1 (6 bases). The V gene's germline CDR1 is GTSNPN and CDR2 SVGIG (reference sequence). The CDR3 loop spans 12 amino acids. The V gene lost 3 bases and the J gene lost 4 bases, with 9 bases spanning the gap. This CDR3 reads CAWRGTRYGYTF. In DNA form, the CDR3 reads TGTGCCTGGAGAGGGACACGCTATGGCTACACCTTC.

This clone was observed a single time. The rearrangement uses TRBV5-6 and TRBJ1-4, with unresolved D. The CDR3 is made up of 15 amino acids. The germline V gene has CDR1 SGHDT and CDR2 YYEEEE. V lost 0 bases and J 3 bases, leaving 9 bases between the germline ends. The CDR3 region is CASSLEAGPNEKLFF. CDR3 coding DNA: TGTGCCAGCAGCTTGGAGGCCGGACCTAATGAAAAACTGTTTTTT.

V and J are TRBV30 and TRBJ2-7, with 7 bases lining up with TRBD2. The CDR3 extends over 14 amino acids. Germline V lookup: CDR1 GTSNPN, CDR2 SVGIG (reference sequence). The V segment lost 2 bases and the J segment 2 bases; nucleotides outside the gene matches: 6. In DNA, the CDR3 is TGTGCCTGGAGTCCGGGGGGACTAACCTACGAGCAGTACTTC. It is translated as CAWSPGGLTYEQYF.

This rearrangement joins TRBV27 to TRBJ1-2; D unclear. Germline loops: CDR1 MNHEY, CDR2 SMNVEV (reference sequence). The CDR3 spans 15 residues. The germline V and J ends were trimmed by 1 base and 2 bases, with 11 bases remaining between them. The CDR3 DNA is TGTGCCAGCAGTTTATTTGGCGAACAGAACTATGGCTACACCTTC. Translating gives CASSLFGEQNYGYTF.

There are a few counts of this clone. V is TRBV10-1 and J is TRBJ1-1, with 7 nucleotides matching TRBD1. The junction had 1 base not matched to a gene; V was cut back by 0 bases and J by 0 bases. There are 15 residues in the CDR3. From germline, CDR1 is WNHNN and CDR2 SYGVQD (reference sequence). Here the CDR3 DNA reads TGCGCCAGCAGTGAGTCGACAGGGATGAACACTGAAGCTTTCTTT. This codes for CASSESTGMNTEAFF.

The rearrangement uses TRBV9 and TRBJ2-7, with a tentative D call TRBD1 (7 bases). Trimming stripped 2 bases from V and 2 bases from J, with 11 bases between. CDR1 SGDLS and CDR2 YYNGEE come from the germline V gene. The CDR3 is 14 amino acids. Here the CDR3 DNA reads TGTGCCAGCAGCGTTGCGGGACAGCCCTACGAGCAGTACTTC. Translated: CASSVAGQPYEQYF.

The CDR3 sequence: CASSYPLGRPGSYNEQFF. The CDR3 DNA reads as TGTGCCAGCAGTTACCCCCTGGGCAGGCCCGGCTCCTACAATGAGCAGTTCTTC. The chain uses TRBV6-2 or TRBV6-3 and TRBJ2-1, with D unresolved. Germline CDR1 reads MNHEY; CDR2 reads SVGEGT. Trimming shortened V by 2 bases and J by 0 bases, and 17 bases separated the two germline ends. The CDR3 consists of 18 residues.

The DNA for the CDR3 is TGTGCCAGCACCCTCAGTGATACGCAGTATTTT. This gives the protein CASTLSDTQYF. V is TRBV12-3 or TRBV12-4 and J is TRBJ2-3, with unresolved D. CDR3 length: 11 amino acids. Trimming shortened V by 7 bases and J by 6 bases, and 8 bases separated the two germline ends.

CDR3 sequence reads: CASSWDRAYGYTF. In DNA, the CDR3 is TGTGCCAGCAGCTGGGACAGGGCCTATGGCTACACCTTC. The chain combines TRBV6-2 or TRBV6-3 with TRBJ1-2; 9 bases align to TRBD1. Germline CDR1 is MNHEY and CDR2 is SVGEGT. CDR3 length: 13 amino acids. V trimming: 6 bases; J trimming: 4 bases; junction bases outside the gene matches: 3.

The J gene is TRBJ1-1, the V gene TRBV30; D remains ambiguous. This CDR3 region has 14 residues. Germline lookup yields CDR1 GTSNPN and CDR2 SVGIG (reference sequence). V dropped 2 bases and J dropped 1 base, with 11 bases sitting between them. CDR3 nucleotides: TGTGCCTGGAGTACAGAGCTGCGGAACACTGAAGCTTTCTTT. This codes for CAWSTELRNTEAFF. Full variable domain (outside the CDR3, taken from reference TRBV30 and TRBJ1-1): SQTIHQWPATLVQPVGSPLSLECTVEGTSNPNLYWYRQAAGRGLQLLFYSVGIGQISSEVPQNLSASRPQDRQFILSSKKLLLSDSGFYLCAWSTELRNTEAFFGQGTRLTVV.

This clone occurred a few times. J is TRBJ1-4 and V is TRBV5-1, with D unclear. Trimming shortened V by 4 bases and J by 7 bases, and 14 bases separated the two germline ends. There are 14 residues in the CDR3. CDR1 is SGHRS and CDR2 is YFSETQ in the germline V gene. CDR3 residues: CASSPGSWGEKLFF. CDR3 DNA: TGCGCCAGCAGCCCCGGGAGTTGGGGTGAAAAACTGTTTTTT.

In nucleotides, the CDR3 is TGTGCCAGTAGTCTCTCTTCTCCGGGACAGGGGGCGAGGAACACTGAAGCTTTCTTT. It encodes CASSLSSPGQGARNTEAFF. The chain recombines TRBV19 with TRBJ1-1; 12 bases agree with TRBD1. The CDR3 totals 19 residues. Losses at the gene ends were 5 bases for V and 1 base for J; bases not matched to a gene: 14. Germline V gives CDR1 LNHDA, CDR2 SQIVND (reference sequence).

The chain employs TRBV3-1 (or the pseudogene TRBV3-2) and TRBJ2-2; D remains unclear. This CDR3 comprises 14 residues. Trimming left V 0 bases short and J 3 bases short, with 5 bases between. Germline CDR1 LGHDT, CDR2 YNNKEL (reference sequence). The CDR3 nucleotides are TGTGCCAGCAGCCAAGACACCTACACCGGGGAGCTGTTTTTT. Amino acids: CASSQDTYTGELFF.

This sequence joins TRBV4-1 and TRBJ1-2; D perhaps matches TRBD1 (5 bases). This CDR3 has 18 residues. The germline gives CDR1 MGHRA, CDR2 YSYEKL. Trimming pared 3 bases from V and 0 bases from J, leaving 20 bases between. The CDR3 DNA reads as TGCGCCAGCAGCCATCAAATAAGCCGGGACTCAGCTAACTATGGCTACACCTTC. Amino acid sequence: CASSHQISRDSANYGYTF.

The gene calls are TRBV27 and TRBJ2-7, with a tentative D call TRBD1 (6 bases). V dropped 5 bases and J dropped 5 bases, with 13 bases sitting between them. In germline, CDR1 is MNHEY, CDR2 SMNVEV (reference sequence). The CDR3 covers 13 residues. For the CDR3, the DNA is TGTGCCAGCAGTGTCAGGGGTGGCGACGAGCAGTACTTC. Translating it yields CASSVRGGDEQYF.

This clone turned up a few times. This rearrangement joins TRBV5-5 to TRBJ1-1, with unresolved D. Per germline, CDR1 SGHKS and CDR2 YYEKEE (reference sequence). V lost 0 bases to trimming and J lost 5 bases, with 11 bases between them. The length of the CDR3 is 14 residues. The CDR3, as DNA: TGTGCCAGCAGCTTGGGTTTCGGGAGGACTGAAGCTTTCTTT. This codes for CASSLGFGRTEAFF.

This chain links TRBV28 with TRBJ2-7; D unclear. Germline V gene sequence: CDR1 MDHEN, CDR2 SYDVKM. V lost 5 bases and J lost 0, with 5 bases in between. This CDR3 spans 12 amino acids. The DNA of the CDR3 is TGTGCCAGCAGTCAGAGCTCCTACGAGCAGTACTTC. Translated, it gives CASSQSSYEQYF.

The V and J genes are TRBV6-1 and TRBJ2-7; TRBD2 matches 9 bases. The ends lost 2 bases at V and 7 bases at J; junction bases unmatched: 3. CDR1 and CDR2 from the germline V gene are MNHNS and SASEGT. The CDR3 has 13 amino acids. This CDR3 is CASSERLAGEQYF. In DNA, the CDR3 is TGTGCCAGCAGTGAACGGCTAGCGGGGGAGCAGTACTTC.

The rearrangement uses TRBV18 and TRBJ1-2; 7 nucleotides line up with TRBD1. The trim removed 6 bases at V and 6 bases at J, leaving 10 bases unmatched. The CDR3 is 14 residues long. Germline assignment: CDR1 KGHSH and CDR2 LQKENI. This CDR3 reads CASSPDREEDGYTF. CDR3 DNA: TGTGCCAGCTCCCCCGACAGGGAAGAGGATGGCTACACCTTC.

The chain combines TRBV19 with TRBJ2-7; TRBD1 agrees at 12 bases. This CDR3 is built from 15 residues. The trim removed 1 base at V and 5 bases at J, leaving 3 bases unmatched. Germline V lookup: CDR1 LNHDA, CDR2 SQIVND (reference sequence). Here the CDR3 reads CASSIGDRGLNEQYF. The CDR3 nucleotides are TGTGCCAGTAGTATAGGGGACAGGGGGCTCAACGAGCAGTACTTC.

CDR3 sequence: CATSIRGYGYTF. The CDR3 DNA follows: TGTGCCACCAGCATCCGGGGCTATGGCTACACCTTC. This chain uses TRBV15 with TRBJ1-2; D not resolved. Trimming left V 4 bases short and J 4 bases short, with 7 bases between. This CDR3 has 12 amino acids. Germline CDR1 and CDR2: LNHNV and YYDKDF (reference sequence). Variable domain in full (rest from reference TRBV15 and TRBJ1-2): DAMVIQNPRYQVTQFGKPVTLSCSQTLNHNVMYWYQQKSSQAPKLLFHYYDKDFNNEADTPDNFQSRRPNTSFCFLDIRSPGLGDTAMYLCATSIRGYGYTFGSGTRLTVV.

This clone was counted a few times. The chain couples TRBV10-1 to TRBJ2-7, with TRBD1 matching 10 bases. From germline, CDR1 is WNHNN and CDR2 SYGVQD (reference sequence). The V segment lost 3 bases and the J segment 1 base; nucleotides outside the gene matches: 3. The CDR3 contains 15 residues. The CDR3, as DNA: TGCGCCAGCAGTGATGGGACAGGGGCGTCCTACGAGCAGTACTTC. This gives the protein CASSDGTGASYEQYF.